The present entry profiles one T cell receptor (beta chain) with its context. TCRdb processed the 5' RACE reads anew with MiXCR; each CDR3 protein has one entry. The table has about 100,000 distinct CDR3 sequences, about 12% seen once. The data derive from a study of early T cells in non-severe SARS-CoV-2 infection. Study-wide background: The sequenced material was bulk RNA from unsorted whole blood, and its chains were unpaired.

V lost 7 bases to trimming and J lost 5 bases, with 20 bases between them. From germline, CDR1 is SQVTM and CDR2 ANQGSEA. The CDR3 contains 14 residues. The genes are TRBV29-1 and TRBJ2-5, with TRBD2 as a possible D gene (6 bases). Sequencing was carried out using whole blood. The TCR was taken from an adult who was a healthcare worker with PCR-confirmed SARS-CoV-2 infection or an uninfected control (not recorded which). The CDR3 reads CSAGSGRSGETQYF. CDR3 nucleotides: TGCAGCGCCGGATCAGGCAGGAGCGGGGAGACCCAGTACTTC.